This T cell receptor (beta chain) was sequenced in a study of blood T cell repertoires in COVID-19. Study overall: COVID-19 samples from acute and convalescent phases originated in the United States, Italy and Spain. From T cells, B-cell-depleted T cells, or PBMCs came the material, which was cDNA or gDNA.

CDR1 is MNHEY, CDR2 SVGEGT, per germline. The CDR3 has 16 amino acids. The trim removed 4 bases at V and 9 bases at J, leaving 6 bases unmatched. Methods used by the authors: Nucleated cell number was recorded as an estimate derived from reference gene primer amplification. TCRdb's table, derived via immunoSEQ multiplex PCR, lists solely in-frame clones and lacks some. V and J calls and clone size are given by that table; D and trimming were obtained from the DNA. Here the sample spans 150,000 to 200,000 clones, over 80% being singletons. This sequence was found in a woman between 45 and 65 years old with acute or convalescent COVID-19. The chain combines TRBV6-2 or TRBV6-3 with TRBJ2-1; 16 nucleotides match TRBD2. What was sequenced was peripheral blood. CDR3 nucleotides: TGTGCCAGCAGTTGGGGACTAGCGGGAGGGAAGGGTGAGCAGTTCTTC. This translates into CASSWGLAGGKGEQFF.